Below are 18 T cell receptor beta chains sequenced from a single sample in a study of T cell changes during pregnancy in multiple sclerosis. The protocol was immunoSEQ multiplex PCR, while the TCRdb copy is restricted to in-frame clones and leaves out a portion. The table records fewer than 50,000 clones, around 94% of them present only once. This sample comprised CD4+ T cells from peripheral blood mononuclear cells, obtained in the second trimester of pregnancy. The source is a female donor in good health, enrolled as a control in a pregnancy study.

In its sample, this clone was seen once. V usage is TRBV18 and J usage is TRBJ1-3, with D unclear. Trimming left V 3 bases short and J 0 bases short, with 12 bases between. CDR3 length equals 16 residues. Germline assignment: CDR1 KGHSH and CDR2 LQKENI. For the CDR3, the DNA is TGTGCCAGCTCACCTCGACAACCCAGCTCTGGAAACACCATATATTTT. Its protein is CASSPRQPSSGNTIYF.

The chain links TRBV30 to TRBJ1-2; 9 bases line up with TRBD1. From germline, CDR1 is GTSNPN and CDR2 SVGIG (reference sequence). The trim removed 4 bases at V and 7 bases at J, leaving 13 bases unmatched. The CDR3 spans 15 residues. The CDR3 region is CAWKRTGALRSGYTF. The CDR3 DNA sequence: TGTGCCTGGAAACGGACAGGGGCCCTCCGGAGTGGCTACACCTTC.

CDR3 loop: CASSRGTSGVYATQYF. CDR3 coding DNA: TGTGCCAGCAGCAGAGGGACTAGCGGGGTTTATGCTACGCAGTATTTT. The chain uses TRBV5-4 and TRBJ2-3; the match to TRBD2 covers 13 bases. Germline V gene lookup returns CDR1 SGHNT and CDR2 YYREEE (reference sequence). There are 16 residues in the CDR3. The V and J ends lost 4 bases and 8 bases, in that order; junction bases with no gene match: 10. Drawing the rest from reference TRBV5-4 and TRBJ2-3, the complete variable domain is ETGVTQSPTHLIKTRGQQVTLRCSSQSGHNTVSWYQQALGQGPQFIFQYYREEENGRGNFPPRFSGLQFPNYSSELNVNALELDDSALYLCASSRGTSGVYATQYFGPGTRLTVL.

The CDR3 DNA is TGTGCCAGCAGCTTACAGGGCGCTGGCTACACCTTC. This encodes CASSLQGAGYTF. The rearrangement joins TRBV5-4 to TRBJ1-2, with a possible D match to TRBD1 (6 bases). The germline V gene encodes CDR1 SGHNT and CDR2 YYREEE (reference sequence). The CDR3 runs to 12 residues. V dropped 2 bases and J dropped 7 bases, with 9 bases sitting between them. Full variable domain (rest looked up from reference TRBV5-4 and TRBJ1-2): ETGVTQSPTHLIKTRGQQVTLRCSSQSGHNTVSWYQQALGQGPQFIFQYYREEENGRGNFPPRFSGLQFPNYSSELNVNALELDDSALYLCASSLQGAGYTFGSGTRLTVV.

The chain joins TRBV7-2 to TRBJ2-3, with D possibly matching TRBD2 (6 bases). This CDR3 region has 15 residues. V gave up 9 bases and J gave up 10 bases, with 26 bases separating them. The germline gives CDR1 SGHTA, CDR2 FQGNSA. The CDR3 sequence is CASSDEAGGWLAQYF. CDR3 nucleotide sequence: TGTGCCAGTAGCGATGAAGCGGGCGGGTGGCTGGCGCAGTATTTT.

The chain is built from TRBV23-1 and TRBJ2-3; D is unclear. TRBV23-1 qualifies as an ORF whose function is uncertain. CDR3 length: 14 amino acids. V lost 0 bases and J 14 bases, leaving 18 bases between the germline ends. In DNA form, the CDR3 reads TGCGCCAGCAGTCAATCGATGAGTAGTAGCCTGCCGTATTTT. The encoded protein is CASSQSMSSSLPYF.

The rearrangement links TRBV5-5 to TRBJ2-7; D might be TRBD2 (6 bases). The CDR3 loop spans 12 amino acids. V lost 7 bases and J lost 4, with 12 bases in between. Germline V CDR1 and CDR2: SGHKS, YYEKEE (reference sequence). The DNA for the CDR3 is TGTGCCAGCGGAAGGAGGGCGTACGAGCAGTACTTC. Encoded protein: CASGRRAYEQYF.

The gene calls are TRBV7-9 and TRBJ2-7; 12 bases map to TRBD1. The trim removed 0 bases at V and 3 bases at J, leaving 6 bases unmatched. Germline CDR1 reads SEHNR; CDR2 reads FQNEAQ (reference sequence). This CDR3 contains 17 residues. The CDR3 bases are TGTGCCAGCAGCTTAGCGGGGACAGGGGGCGTGCTCTACGAGCAGTACTTC. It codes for CASSLAGTGGVLYEQYF. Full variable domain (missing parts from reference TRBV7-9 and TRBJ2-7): DTGVSQNPRHKITKRGQNVTFRCDPISEHNRLYWYRQTLGQGPEFLTYFQNEAQLEKSRLLSDRFSAERPKGSFSTLEIQRTEQGDSAMYLCASSLAGTGGVLYEQYFGPGTRLTVT.

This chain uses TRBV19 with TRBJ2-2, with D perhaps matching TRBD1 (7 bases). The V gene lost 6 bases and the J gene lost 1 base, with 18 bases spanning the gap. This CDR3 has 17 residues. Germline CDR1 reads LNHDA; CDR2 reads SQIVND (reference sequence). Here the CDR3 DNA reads TGTGCCAGTAGGGAGGGGCACGGGACAGAGAACACCGGGGAGCTGTTTTTT. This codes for CASREGHGTENTGELFF.

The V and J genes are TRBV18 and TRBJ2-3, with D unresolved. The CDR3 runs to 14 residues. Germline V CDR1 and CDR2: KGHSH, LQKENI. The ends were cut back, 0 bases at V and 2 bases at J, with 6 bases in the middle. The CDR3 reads CASSPPTHTDTQYF. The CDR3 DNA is TGTGCCAGCTCACCACCGACACACACAGATACGCAGTATTTT.

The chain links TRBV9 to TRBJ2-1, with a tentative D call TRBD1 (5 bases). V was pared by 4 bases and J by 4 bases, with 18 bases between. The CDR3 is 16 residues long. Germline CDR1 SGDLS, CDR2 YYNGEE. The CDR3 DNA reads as TGTGCCAGCAGCTCAGGACAAGCCGCCTTTTACAATGAGCAGTTCTTC. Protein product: CASSSGQAAFYNEQFF.

CDR3 amino acids: CASSPLGGSSYNSPLHF. The CDR3 nucleotides are TGTGCCAGCTCACCACTAGGCGGAAGCTCCTATAATTCACCCCTCCACTTT. The chain combines TRBV18 with TRBJ1-6; no reliable D call. This CDR3 is built from 17 residues. The germline V gene encodes CDR1 KGHSH and CDR2 LQKENI. V lost 1 base to trimming and J lost 0 bases, with 10 bases between them.

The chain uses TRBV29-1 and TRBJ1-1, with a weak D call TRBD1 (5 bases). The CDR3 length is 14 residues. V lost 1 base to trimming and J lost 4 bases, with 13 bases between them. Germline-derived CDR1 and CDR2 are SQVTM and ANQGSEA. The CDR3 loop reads CSVEAQGGATEAFF. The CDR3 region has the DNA TGCAGCGTTGAAGCCCAGGGAGGGGCCACTGAAGCTTTCTTT.

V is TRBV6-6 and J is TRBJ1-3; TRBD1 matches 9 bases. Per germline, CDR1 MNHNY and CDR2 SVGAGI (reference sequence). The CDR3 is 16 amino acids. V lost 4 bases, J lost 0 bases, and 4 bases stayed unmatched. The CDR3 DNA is TGTGCCAGCAGTTGGGGACAGGGAAGCTCTGGAAACACCATATATTTT. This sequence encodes CASSWGQGSSGNTIYF.

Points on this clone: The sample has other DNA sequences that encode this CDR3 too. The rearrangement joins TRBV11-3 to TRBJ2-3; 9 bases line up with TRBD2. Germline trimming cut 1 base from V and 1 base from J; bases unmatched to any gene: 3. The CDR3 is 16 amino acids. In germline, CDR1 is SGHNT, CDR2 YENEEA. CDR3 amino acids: CASSLVAGGGTDTQYF. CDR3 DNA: TGTGCCAGCAGCTTAGTCGCGGGGGGGGGCACAGATACGCAGTATTTT.

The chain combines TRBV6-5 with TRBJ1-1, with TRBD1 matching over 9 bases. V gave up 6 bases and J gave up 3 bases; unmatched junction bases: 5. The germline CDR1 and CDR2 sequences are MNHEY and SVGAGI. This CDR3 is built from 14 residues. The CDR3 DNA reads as TGTGCCAGCAGCTACAGGGGGCGGGACACTGAAGCTTTCTTT. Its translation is CASSYRGRDTEAFF.

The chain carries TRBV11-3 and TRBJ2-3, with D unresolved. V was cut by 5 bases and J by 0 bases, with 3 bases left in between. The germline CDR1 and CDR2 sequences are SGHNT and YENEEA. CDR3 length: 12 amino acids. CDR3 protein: CASSHSTDTQYF. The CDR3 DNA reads TGTGCCAGCAGCCATAGCACAGATACGCAGTATTTT.

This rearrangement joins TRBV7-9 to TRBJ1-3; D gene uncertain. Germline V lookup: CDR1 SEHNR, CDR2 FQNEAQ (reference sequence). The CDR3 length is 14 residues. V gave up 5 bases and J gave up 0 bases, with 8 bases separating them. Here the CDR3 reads CASSPGGSGNTIYF. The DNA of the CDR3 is TGTGCCAGCAGCCCAGGAGGCTCTGGAAACACCATATATTTT.